The entry below gives a single T cell receptor beta chain sequence along with its context. Antigen specificity is unknown. Produced via immunoSEQ multiplex PCR; TCRdb's table is partial and in-frame only. The table lists 250,000 or so clones, 90% to 95% of them singletons. The data were obtained in a study of T cell responses to AZD1222 COVID-19 vaccine. Study outcomes and limitations: Nearly half of unique spike-specific TCRs reportedly avoided B.1.351 and B.1.1.7 mutated regions.

Looked up from germline, CDR1 is SGHAT and CDR2 is FQNNGV. Trimming left V 4 bases short and J 3 bases short, with 7 bases between. The CDR3 extends over 12 amino acids. The sequenced sample was peripheral blood, obtained on day 0 of AZD1222 vaccination. The sequence was obtained from an adult in good health. V is TRBV11-2 and J is TRBJ2-7; no clear D. This CDR3 is CASSYSGYEQYF. For the CDR3, the DNA is TGTGCCAGCAGCTATTCCGGCTACGAGCAGTACTTC.